A single sample is the source of the 10 T cell receptor beta chains below, sequenced in a study of CXCR3-negative and CXCR3-positive naive CD8 T cells. The method, 5' RACE with UMI labels, was used to prepare the TRB cDNA libraries. TCRdb reprocessed the 5' RACE reads and reports one entry per CDR3 protein, with no DNA. The listing records 50,000 to 65,000 distinct CDR3 sequences. The specimen sequenced was memory CD8+ T cells from blood. These TCRs come from a human donor in good health. Some clones in this sample may be carry-over from other donors' samples.

The chain links TRBV21-1 to TRBJ2-1; the TCRdb call, TRBD1, lacks DNA for checking. TRBV21-1 has pseudogene status. CDR3 length: 17 residues. CDR3 sequence reads: CASSKAGTGRRHNEQFF.

The chain has TRBV20-1 and TRBJ1-2; TCRdb outputs TRBD1, but without DNA this stays unchecked. The V gene's germline CDR1 is DFQATT and CDR2 SNEGSKA (reference sequence). This CDR3 has 13 residues. The CDR3 spells CSARLTEKNGYTF.

This CDR3 is CASSGTGLSSYEQYF. The V gene is TRBV5-1, the J gene TRBJ2-7; TCRdb's assignment of TRBD1 cannot be checked, as there is no DNA. This CDR3 is built from 15 residues. Germline CDR1 SGHRS, CDR2 YFSETQ.

The J gene is TRBJ1-1, the V gene TRBV9. CDR1 and CDR2 (germline): SGDLS, YYNGEE. This CDR3 has 15 residues. The CDR3 sequence: CASSPREGMNTEAFF.

The J gene is TRBJ2-7, the V gene TRBV19; TCRdb returns TRBD2, unconfirmable since there is no DNA. Germline CDR1 and CDR2: LNHDA and SQIVND (reference sequence). The CDR3 runs to 13 residues. This CDR3 is CASSAGLAYEQYF.

The rearrangement uses TRBV7-9 and TRBJ2-7; TCRdb picks TRBD1, but there is no DNA to check that call. CDR1 SEHNR and CDR2 FQNEAQ come from the germline V gene (reference sequence). This CDR3 contains 12 residues. CDR3 loop: CASRSMGGEQYF.

The chain employs TRBV4-3 and TRBJ2-3. CDR1 is LGHNA and CDR2 is YSLEER in the germline V gene. This CDR3 contains 13 residues. The CDR3 protein is CASSQDFTDTQYF.

This chain links TRBV6-5 with TRBJ2-3; there is no DNA to check the TCRdb D call of TRBD1. The germline CDR1 and CDR2 sequences are MNHEY and SVGAGI. The CDR3 covers 17 residues. The CDR3: CASSYIGQGEVPDTQYF.

The chain links TRBV12-3 or TRBV12-4 to TRBJ2-2; there is no DNA to check the TCRdb D call of TRBD2. CDR3 length: 13 amino acids. CDR3 amino acids: CASSLSPTGELFF.

The chain has TRBV29-1 and TRBJ2-7; TCRdb lists TRBD1, though no DNA is available to test this call. CDR1 is SQVTM and CDR2 is ANQGSEA in the germline V gene. This CDR3 has 15 amino acids. The CDR3 loop reads CSVEDLEGGEFEQYF.